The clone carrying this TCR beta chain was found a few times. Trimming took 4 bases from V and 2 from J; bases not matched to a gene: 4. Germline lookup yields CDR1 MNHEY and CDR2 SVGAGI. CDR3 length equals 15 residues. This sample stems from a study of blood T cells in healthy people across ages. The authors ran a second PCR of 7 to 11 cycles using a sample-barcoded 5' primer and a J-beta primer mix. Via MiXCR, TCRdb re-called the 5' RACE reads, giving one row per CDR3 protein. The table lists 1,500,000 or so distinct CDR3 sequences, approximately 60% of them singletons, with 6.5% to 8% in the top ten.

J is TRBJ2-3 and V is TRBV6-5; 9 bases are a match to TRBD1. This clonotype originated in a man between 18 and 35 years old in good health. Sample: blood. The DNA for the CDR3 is TGTGCCAGCAGTTTACGGACAGGGGCCACAGATACGCAGTATTTT. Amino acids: CASSLRTGATDTQYF.